These 3 T cell receptor beta chains share one sample of origin, sequenced in a study of CD8 T cells in Susac syndrome. When the RNA was reverse transcribed, random hexamers were used with an input of roughly 0.45 to 1 ug. TCRdb re-analysed the immunoSEQ multiplex PCR reads in MiXCR, keeping a single row per CDR3 protein. The sample consists of 170,000 or so distinct CDR3 sequences, over 90% of them appearing once. The sequencing sample was made of CD4+ T cells from PBMCs. The source of these receptors is a human donor with Susac syndrome.

The chain joins TRBV30 to TRBJ1-2, with no clear D. The germline V gene encodes CDR1 GTSNPN and CDR2 SVGIG (reference sequence). Trimming left V 0 bases short and J 0 bases short, with 5 bases between. The CDR3 has 13 residues. The CDR3 DNA reads as TGTGCCTGGAGTGTACAAGCTAACTATGGCTACACCTTC. Encoded protein: CAWSVQANYGYTF.

V gene TRBV4-3 combines with J gene TRBJ2-6; 9 bases fit TRBD2. With V trimmed by 0 bases and J by 0 bases, 6 bases remained unmatched. The V gene's germline CDR1 is LGHNA and CDR2 YSLEER. The CDR3 has 19 amino acids. CDR3 region: CASSQDLGLAYSGANVLTF. The CDR3 DNA follows: TGCGCCAGCAGCCAAGATCTGGGACTAGCCTACTCTGGGGCCAACGTCCTGACTTTC.

The CDR3 sequence is CSARAGSGPGNTIYF. As DNA, the CDR3 is TGCAGTGCTAGGGCTGGATCGGGGCCTGGAAACACCATATATTTT. The rearrangement uses TRBV20-1 and TRBJ1-3; D possibly corresponds to TRBD1 (5 bases). CDR3 length: 15 amino acids. Germline V lookup: CDR1 DFQATT, CDR2 SNEGSKA (reference sequence). V was trimmed by 3 bases and J by 2 bases, leaving 14 bases between them.